Below are 25 T cell receptor beta chains sequenced from a single sample in a study of technical replicates of blood from a handful of donors. Clones were sequenced by immunoSEQ multiplex PCR, and TCRdb holds only the in-frame ones, with some missing. The sample consists of 55,000 to 80,000 clones, 85% to 90% of them appearing once. Sample: PBMCs. These receptors came from a human donor in good health. Some clones in this sample may be carry-over from other donors' samples.

This clone was seen only once. The V call is TRBV18, the J call TRBJ2-2; D is possibly TRBD1 (6 bases). V lost 5 bases and J lost 1, with 14 bases in between. The germline gives CDR1 KGHSH, CDR2 LQKENI. The CDR3 is made up of 16 amino acids. The CDR3 sequence: CASSASGTLNTGELFF. In DNA, the CDR3 is TGTGCCAGCTCAGCCTCCGGGACATTGAACACCGGGGAGCTGTTTTTT.

This sequence joins TRBV4-3 and TRBJ2-7; 12 nucleotides match TRBD1. The ends lost 4 bases at V and 5 bases at J; junction bases unmatched: 6. The CDR3 runs to 15 residues. The germline gives CDR1 LGHNA, CDR2 YSLEER. The chain's CDR3 is CASSLGTGGLNEQYF. As DNA, the CDR3 is TGCGCCAGCAGCCTGGGGACAGGGGGCTTAAACGAGCAGTACTTC.

This clone has more than one count but fewer than ten. The chain has TRBV6-6 and TRBJ2-7; 7 nucleotides match TRBD2. This CDR3 has 14 residues. Germline V gives CDR1 MNHNY, CDR2 SVGAGI (reference sequence). The V and J ends lost 4 bases and 1 base, in that order; junction bases with no gene match: 4. CDR3 DNA sequence: TGTGCCAGCAGTTCCACTAGCGCATCCTACGAGCAGTACTTC. It specifies CASSSTSASYEQYF.

V and J are TRBV30 and TRBJ1-4; D is undetermined. The CDR3 has 12 residues. Trimming removed 4 bases at V and 4 bases at J, with 7 bases between. CDR1 and CDR2 from the germline V gene are GTSNPN and SVGIG (reference sequence). CDR3 in amino acids: CAWMEGNEKLFF. The DNA of the CDR3 is TGTGCCTGGATGGAGGGTAATGAAAAACTGTTTTTT. The whole variable domain, filled in from reference TRBV30 and TRBJ1-4, reads SQTIHQWPATLVQPVGSPLSLECTVEGTSNPNLYWYRQAAGRGLQLLFYSVGIGQISSEVPQNLSASRPQDRQFILSSKKLLLSDSGFYLCAWMEGNEKLFFGSGTQLSVL.

This clone came up a few times. V is TRBV2 and J is TRBJ2-5; 8 nucleotides match TRBD2. The CDR3 runs 15 residues. From germline, CDR1 is SNHLY and CDR2 FYNNEI. V shed 0 bases, J shed 5 bases, and the junction held 5 bases outside the gene matches. DNA for the CDR3: TGTGCCAGCAGTGAAGCGCTAGCGGGTCGGGAGACCCAGTACTTC. Its translation is CASSEALAGRETQYF.

This chain connects TRBV5-6 to TRBJ2-2; D is unresolved. The CDR3 extends over 13 amino acids. V gave up 4 bases and J gave up 6 bases, with 10 bases separating them. Germline loops: CDR1 SGHDT, CDR2 YYEEEE. CDR3 residues: CASSPVAAGELFF. CDR3 sequence (DNA): TGTGCCAGCAGCCCGGTTGCCGCCGGGGAGCTGTTTTTT.

The rearrangement uses TRBV6-6 and TRBJ2-1; 12 nucleotides align to TRBD2. Germline V gene lookup returns CDR1 MNHNY and CDR2 SVGAGI (reference sequence). The CDR3 length is 15 residues. After removal of 6 bases from V and 5 bases from J, the junction contained 5 bases not matched to a gene. The CDR3 protein is CASSMTSGGNNEQFF. In DNA, the CDR3 is TGTGCCAGCAGCATGACTAGCGGGGGAAACAATGAGCAGTTCTTC.

CDR3 region: CASSTAGTGLFSPLHF. CDR3 in DNA: TGTGCCAGCAGTACCGCCGGGACAGGCCTTTTTTCACCCCTCCACTTT. J is TRBJ1-6 and V is TRBV7-2, with 8 bases fitting TRBD1. V gave up 6 bases and J gave up 9 bases; unmatched junction bases: 13. This CDR3 region has 16 residues. CDR1 and CDR2 from the germline V gene are SGHTA and FQGNSA.

Remarks on this clone: The identical CDR3 is also encoded by other nucleotide sequences in the sample. V gene TRBV10-3 combines with J gene TRBJ1-1, with 10 bases lining up with TRBD1. CDR3 length: 14 amino acids. Germline V gives CDR1 ENHRY, CDR2 SYGVKD. Germline trimming cut 2 bases from V and 4 bases from J; bases unmatched to any gene: 1. This CDR3 reads CAISEGQGGTEAFF. The CDR3 bases are TGTGCCATCAGTGAGGGACAGGGGGGCACTGAAGCTTTCTTT.

This CDR3 is CASKDRRGREKLFF. In DNA form, the CDR3 reads TGTGCCAGCAAGGACAGGAGGGGACGTGAAAAACTGTTTTTT. The chain links TRBV19 to TRBJ1-4, with 7 positions matching TRBD1. The CDR3 contains 14 residues. From germline, CDR1 is LNHDA and CDR2 SQIVND (reference sequence). The V gene end was trimmed by 9 bases and the J gene end by 7 bases; junction bases not matched to a gene: 11.

The gene calls are TRBV30 and TRBJ2-1, with TRBD2 identical over 16 bases. Trimming cost V 5 bases and J 0 bases; bases outside gene matches: 4. Germline V gene sequence: CDR1 GTSNPN, CDR2 SVGIG (reference sequence). The CDR3 length is 17 residues. CDR3 DNA: TGTGCCTGGTTGGGACTAGCGGGAGGGAGCTCCTACAATGAGCAGTTCTTC. Protein product: CAWLGLAGGSSYNEQFF.

This clone appeared a few times. The chain combines TRBV27 with TRBJ1-1; D call uncertain. Trimming removed 0 bases from V and 4 bases from J, with 9 bases in between. This CDR3 contains 14 residues. Looked up from germline, CDR1 is MNHEY and CDR2 is SMNVEV (reference sequence). The CDR3 nucleotides are TGTGCCAGCAGTTTATCTCGTTGGGCCACTGAAGCTTTCTTT. Translation: CASSLSRWATEAFF.

This chain links TRBV5-4 with TRBJ2-7; 9 bases match TRBD2. The CDR3 length is 14 residues. The germline gives CDR1 SGHNT, CDR2 YYREEE (reference sequence). Trimming at V came to 5 bases and at J to 2 bases, leaving 5 bases not matched to a gene. Written as DNA, the CDR3 is TGTGCCAGCAGTTACCTAGCGGGACCCTACGAGCAGTACTTC. It yields the protein CASSYLAGPYEQYF.

The rearrangement links TRBV5-1 to TRBJ2-5; 8 bases match TRBD1. From germline, CDR1 is SGHRS and CDR2 YFSETQ. There are 14 residues in the CDR3. J lost 4 bases, V lost 3 bases, and 5 bases had no gene match. This chain's CDR3 is CASSYGQGAETQYF. The CDR3 DNA follows: TGCGCCAGCAGCTATGGACAGGGCGCAGAGACCCAGTACTTC.

The gene calls are TRBV5-1 and TRBJ2-2, with 8 bases matching TRBD2. The CDR3 runs to 15 residues. V was clipped by 3 bases and J by 3 bases; unmatched bases: 4. Germline lookup yields CDR1 SGHRS and CDR2 YFSETQ. The CDR3 reads CASSSKTSDTGELFF. The CDR3 bases are TGCGCCAGCAGCTCTAAGACTAGCGACACCGGGGAGCTGTTTTTT. Supplemented by reference TRBV5-1 and TRBJ2-2, the full variable domain reads KAGVTQTPRYLIKTRGQQVTLSCSPISGHRSVSWYQQTPGQGLQFLFEYFSETQRNKGNFPGRFSGRQFSNSRSEMNVSTLELGDSALYLCASSSKTSDTGELFFGEGSRLTVL.

The chain combines TRBV7-6 with TRBJ2-7, with D uncertain. CDR3 length: 14 residues. Between the trimmed V and J ends, which lost 2 bases and 0 bases, there was a span of 8 bases. The germline V gene encodes CDR1 SGHVS and CDR2 FNYEAQ. CDR3 bases: TGTGCCAGCAGCTTAAACCCCAGCTCCTACGAGCAGTACTTC. Its translation: CASSLNPSSYEQYF. The entire variable domain, with the rest obtained from reference TRBV7-6 and TRBJ2-7, is as follows: GAGVSQSPRYKVTKRGQDVALRCDPISGHVSLYWYRQALGQGPEFLTYFNYEAQQDKSGLPNDRFSAERPEGSISTLTIQRTEQRDSAMYRCASSLNPSSYEQYFGPGTRLTVT.

CDR3 sequence (DNA): TGTGCCAGCAGTGTCTGGACAGGGGTCGATAGCAATCAGCCCCAGCATTTT. It specifies CASSVWTGVDSNQPQHF. The chain uses TRBV6-1 and TRBJ1-5; 9 bases align to TRBD1. V was pared by 4 bases and J by 0 bases, with 7 bases of the junction left unmatched. Germline lookup yields CDR1 MNHNS and CDR2 SASEGT. The CDR3 runs 17 residues.

The chain uses TRBV19 and TRBJ1-2, with D tentatively TRBD1 (6 bases). CDR3 length equals 15 residues. Trimming took 5 bases from V and 2 from J, leaving 15 bases between them. Looked up from germline, CDR1 is LNHDA and CDR2 is SQIVND (reference sequence). The CDR3 loop is CASSPSLDRNYGYTF. The CDR3, as DNA: TGTGCCAGTAGTCCCTCCTTGGACAGAAACTATGGCTACACCTTC.

This clone was counted a single time. CDR3 DNA: TGCGCCAGCAGCCTAGGGACAGGGGGCTACAATGAGCAGTTCTTC. This sequence encodes CASSLGTGGYNEQFF. The rearrangement links TRBV4-1 to TRBJ2-1, with TRBD1 identical over 11 bases. Germline assignment: CDR1 MGHRA and CDR2 YSYEKL. Unmatched junction bases numbered 2, after V lost 4 bases and J lost 3 bases. This CDR3 comprises 15 residues.

CDR3 region: CASSSGQGGTDTQYF. In DNA, the CDR3 is TGTGCCAGCAGCTCCGGACAGGGTGGCACAGATACGCAGTATTTT. V is TRBV7-9 and J is TRBJ2-3; 8 bases agree with TRBD1. The CDR3 extends over 15 amino acids. Trimming took 4 bases from V and 1 from J; bases not matched to a gene: 4. Per the germline V gene, CDR1 is SEHNR and CDR2 is FQNEAQ (reference sequence).

The genes are TRBV5-1 and TRBJ2-5; 8 bases agree with TRBD1. The germline V gene has CDR1 SGHRS and CDR2 YFSETQ. V lost 1 base and J lost 4; bases outside the gene matches: 3. The CDR3 extends over 14 amino acids. The CDR3 sequence: CASSLQGAGETQYF. The CDR3 DNA sequence: TGCGCCAGCAGCTTGCAGGGGGCGGGAGAGACCCAGTACTTC. Full variable domain (remainder filled in from reference TRBV5-1 and TRBJ2-5): KAGVTQTPRYLIKTRGQQVTLSCSPISGHRSVSWYQQTPGQGLQFLFEYFSETQRNKGNFPGRFSGRQFSNSRSEMNVSTLELGDSALYLCASSLQGAGETQYFGPGTRLLVL.

This chain links TRBV10-3 with TRBJ2-7; 8 bases are shared with TRBD1. Germline lookup yields CDR1 ENHRY and CDR2 SYGVKD. The CDR3 has 12 amino acids. V dropped 6 bases and J dropped 4; count of bases not matched to a gene: 2. The CDR3 reads CAISRTGYEQYF. The CDR3 DNA is TGTGCCATCAGCCGGACAGGGTACGAGCAGTACTTC.

This clone appeared a single time. The chain has TRBV4-3 and TRBJ2-1, with TRBD2 matching 8 bases. Per the germline V gene, CDR1 is LGHNA and CDR2 is YSLEER. V shed 0 bases, J shed 4 bases, and the junction held 5 bases outside the gene matches. The CDR3 runs to 16 residues. This CDR3 reads CASSQDRREGYNEQFF. The CDR3 DNA follows: TGCGCCAGCAGCCAAGATAGACGGGAGGGGTACAATGAGCAGTTCTTC.

The CDR3 bases are TGTGCCAGCAGTTTATACCCGGACAGGGGGTATGGCTACACCTTC. Protein product: CASSLYPDRGYGYTF. The chain carries TRBV27 and TRBJ1-2, with 10 bases identical to TRBD1. This CDR3 has 15 residues. V lost 1 base and J lost 5; bases outside the gene matches: 4. Germline values: CDR1 MNHEY, CDR2 SMNVEV (reference sequence).

The CDR3 region is CASSLNRLSTDTQYF. Written as DNA, the CDR3 is TGTGCCAGCAGCTTAAATCGGTTAAGCACAGATACGCAGTATTTT. The chain is built from TRBV7-6 and TRBJ2-3, with D unresolved. CDR3 size: 15 residues. Trimming shortened V by 2 bases and J by 0 bases, and 9 bases separated the two germline ends. In germline, CDR1 is SGHVS, CDR2 FNYEAQ.